This TCR beta chain was recovered during a study of blood T cell repertoires in COVID-19. Across the whole study: Samples of COVID-19 (acute and convalescent) were obtained from the United States, Italy and Spain.

Trimming removed 6 bases from V and 8 bases from J; junction bases left unmatched: 6. Germline V gene lookup returns CDR1 MDHEN and CDR2 SYDVKM. CDR3 length: 13 residues. Some clones are missing from TCRdb's copy, which holds only in-frame ones; the method was immunoSEQ multiplex PCR. The table has about 250,000 clones, roughly 90% seen once. The TCR was taken from a woman aged 40 to 55 who had recovered from COVID-19. The sequenced material came from peripheral blood. The gene calls are TRBV28 and TRBJ2-4; 8 positions match TRBD2. CDR3 nucleotides: TGTGCCAGCAGGCGGAGCGGGGGAGACATTCAGTACTTC. Translation gives CASRRSGGDIQYF.